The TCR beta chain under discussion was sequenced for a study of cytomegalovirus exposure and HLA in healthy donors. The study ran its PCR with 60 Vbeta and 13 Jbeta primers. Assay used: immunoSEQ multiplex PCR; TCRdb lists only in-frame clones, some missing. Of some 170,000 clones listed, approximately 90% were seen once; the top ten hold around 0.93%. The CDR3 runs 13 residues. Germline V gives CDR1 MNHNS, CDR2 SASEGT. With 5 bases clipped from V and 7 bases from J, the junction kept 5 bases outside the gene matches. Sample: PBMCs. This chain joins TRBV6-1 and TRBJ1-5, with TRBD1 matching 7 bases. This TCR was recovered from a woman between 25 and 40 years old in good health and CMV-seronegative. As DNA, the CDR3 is TGTGCCAGCAGTTCTCAGGGGGACCAGCCCCAGCATTTT. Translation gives CASSSQGDQPQHF.